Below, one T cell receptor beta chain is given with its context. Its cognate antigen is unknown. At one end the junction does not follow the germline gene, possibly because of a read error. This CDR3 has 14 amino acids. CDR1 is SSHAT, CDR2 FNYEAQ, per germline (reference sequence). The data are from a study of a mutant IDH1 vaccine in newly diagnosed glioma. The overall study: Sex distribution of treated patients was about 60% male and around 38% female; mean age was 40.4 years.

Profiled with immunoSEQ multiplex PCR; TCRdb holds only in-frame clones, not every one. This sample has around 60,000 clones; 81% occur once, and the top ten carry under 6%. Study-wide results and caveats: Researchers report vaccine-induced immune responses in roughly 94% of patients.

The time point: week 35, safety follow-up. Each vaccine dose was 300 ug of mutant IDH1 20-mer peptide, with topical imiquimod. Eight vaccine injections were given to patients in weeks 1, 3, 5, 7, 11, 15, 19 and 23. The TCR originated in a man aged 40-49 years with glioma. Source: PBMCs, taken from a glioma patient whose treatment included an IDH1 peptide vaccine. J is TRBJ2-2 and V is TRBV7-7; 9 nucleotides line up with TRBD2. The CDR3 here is CASSPGTSIGELFF. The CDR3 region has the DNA TGTGCTAGCAGCCCCGGGACTAGCATCGGGGAGCTGTTTTTT.